This T cell receptor (beta chain) was found in a study of CD8 T cells in ankylosing spondylitis. From germline, CDR1 is SQVTM and CDR2 ANQGSEA. Trimming cost V 6 bases and J 8 bases; bases outside gene matches: 10. The CDR3 loop spans 13 amino acids. Concerning this clonotype: Antigen specificity is unknown.

TCRdb processed the 5' RACE reads anew with MiXCR; each CDR3 protein has one entry. Here the sample spans just over 350,000 distinct CDR3 sequences, more than 20% being singletons. Study-level results: What appeared characteristic of ankylosing spondylitis blood was a TCR beta motif of seven to nine highly homologous variants. Reports of some motif variants in reactive arthritis synovial fluid and blood predate this one.

The sequencing input was blood, either unsorted or a sorted T cell fraction (not recorded which). This TCR was sampled from a male donor with ankylosing spondylitis or in good health (not recorded which). The rearrangement joins TRBV29-1 to TRBJ1-2; TRBD1 matches at 9 bases. CDR3 region: CSVVGRTGEGYTF. DNA for the CDR3: TGCAGCGTAGTCGGGCGGACAGGGGAAGGCTACACCTTC.